Listed below are T cell receptor beta chains from one sample, sequenced in a study of graft-versus-host responses after intestinal transplantation. Using immunoSEQ multiplex PCR, the repertoire was profiled, and TCRdb retains in-frame clones only, with some absent. This sample has 96,000 or so clones, with about 90% found just once. No antigens are known for them. The source was unstimulated CD4+ T cells sorted from spleen or lymph node cells, collected before intestinal transplant. The source is a human donor who received an intestinal transplant. Both conserved end residues are part of each CDR3. Fields, in order: clone size, V gene, J gene, D gene, CDR3 protein, CDR3 DNA. D genes are given only for firm matches. Size is stated for part of the rows, as once, few or many counts, or as a class when the clone is expanded.

clone size: NA; V gene: TRBV7-2; J gene: TRBJ2-7; D gene: TRBD2; CDR3 protein: CASRDGRADEQYF; CDR3 DNA: TGTGCCAGCAGAGATGGGAGGGCGGACGAGCAGTACTTC
clone size: NA; V gene: TRBV11-3; J gene: TRBJ2-1; D gene: NA; CDR3 protein: CASSSRTPPGVQFF; CDR3 DNA: TGTGCCAGCAGCTCTAGAACCCCTCCCGGGGTGCAGTTCTTC
clone size: once; V gene: TRBV7-9; J gene: TRBJ2-5; D gene: NA; CDR3 protein: CASSLALTSIQETQYF; CDR3 DNA: TGTGCCAGCAGCTTAGCCCTTACTTCCATTCAAGAGACCCAGTACTTC
clone size: NA; V gene: TRBV7-9; J gene: TRBJ1-3; D gene: NA; CDR3 protein: CASSHYSRSGNTIYF; CDR3 DNA: TGTGCCAGCAGCCACTATTCCCGCTCTGGAAACACCATATATTTT
clone size: NA; V gene: TRBV6-5; J gene: TRBJ1-2; D gene: TRBD1; CDR3 protein: CASSRDRGYGYTF; CDR3 DNA: TGTGCCAGCAGCCGAGACAGGGGCTATGGCTACACCTTC
clone size: NA; V gene: TRBV7-6; J gene: TRBJ2-7; D gene: TRBD2; CDR3 protein: CASTSGSTSEQYF; CDR3 DNA: TGTGCCAGTACTAGCGGGAGTACGTCCGAGCAGTACTTC
clone size: NA; V gene: TRBV18; J gene: TRBJ2-5; D gene: NA; CDR3 protein: CASSPYQETQYF; CDR3 DNA: TGTGCCAGCTCACCCTACCAAGAGACCCAGTACTTC
clone size: NA; V gene: TRBV30; J gene: TRBJ2-3; D gene: TRBD2; CDR3 protein: CAWTPSGLSLQYF; CDR3 DNA: TGTGCCTGGACCCCTAGCGGGTTGTCTTTACAGTATTTT
clone size: NA; V gene: TRBV28; J gene: TRBJ2-1; D gene: NA; CDR3 protein: CASSLGGAYNEQFF; CDR3 DNA: TGTGCCAGCAGTCTAGGGGGGGCCTACAATGAGCAGTTCTTC
clone size: NA; V gene: TRBV7-9; J gene: TRBJ2-5; D gene: TRBD1; CDR3 protein: CASSRQGETQYF; CDR3 DNA: TGTGCCAGCAGTCGACAGGGTGAGACCCAGTACTTC
clone size: NA; V gene: TRBV6-1; J gene: TRBJ1-6; D gene: TRBD1; CDR3 protein: CASSELTGGRSPLHF; CDR3 DNA: TGTGCCAGCAGTGAGCTTACAGGGGGTCGTTCACCCCTCCACTTT
clone size: NA; V gene: TRBV11-2; J gene: TRBJ2-5; D gene: NA; CDR3 protein: CASSPRQLIQETQYF; CDR3 DNA: TGTGCCAGCAGCCCAAGACAGCTTATACAAGAGACCCAGTACTTC
clone size: NA; V gene: TRBV9; J gene: TRBJ2-3; D gene: NA; CDR3 protein: CASSGVADSSTDTQYF; CDR3 DNA: TGTGCCAGCAGCGGTGTTGCGGATTCTAGCACAGATACGCAGTATTTT
clone size: NA; V gene: TRBV19; J gene: TRBJ1-6; D gene: TRBD1; CDR3 protein: CASSTPRQGDNSPLHF; CDR3 DNA: TGTGCCAGTAGTACCCCAAGACAGGGCGATAATTCACCCCTCCACTTT
clone size: NA; V gene: TRBV21-1; J gene: TRBJ2-7; D gene: NA; CDR3 protein: CASSKDIGSYEQYF; CDR3 DNA: TGTGCCAGCAGCAAGGACATAGGCTCCTACGAGCAGTACTTC
clone size: once; V gene: TRBV6-6; J gene: TRBJ2-5; D gene: TRBD2; CDR3 protein: CATRLAGVGRETQYF; CDR3 DNA: TGTGCCACCAGACTAGCGGGAGTGGGGAGGGAGACCCAGTACTTC
clone size: NA; V gene: TRBV9; J gene: TRBJ2-1; D gene: TRBD2; CDR3 protein: CASSVIAGGVSYNEQFF; CDR3 DNA: TGTGCCAGCAGCGTAATAGCGGGGGGCGTCTCCTACAATGAGCAGTTCTTC
clone size: NA; V gene: TRBV18; J gene: TRBJ2-7; D gene: NA; CDR3 protein: CASSIRDTYEQYF; CDR3 DNA: TGTGCCAGCTCAATACGGGACACCTACGAGCAGTACTTC
clone size: NA; V gene: TRBV5-1; J gene: TRBJ2-7; D gene: TRBD2; CDR3 protein: CASSLSSGRSYEQYF; CDR3 DNA: TGCGCCAGCAGCTTGTCGAGCGGGAGAAGTTACGAGCAGTACTTC
clone size: NA; V gene: TRBV6-1; J gene: TRBJ2-1; D gene: TRBD2; CDR3 protein: CASILREGYNEQFF; CDR3 DNA: TGTGCCAGCATTTTGAGGGAGGGTTACAATGAGCAGTTCTTC
clone size: NA; V gene: TRBV5-1; J gene: TRBJ2-1; D gene: NA; CDR3 protein: CASSLVQASYNEQFF; CDR3 DNA: TGCGCCAGCAGCTTGGTTCAGGCCTCGTACAATGAGCAGTTCTTC
clone size: NA; V gene: TRBV28; J gene: TRBJ1-5; D gene: NA; CDR3 protein: CASSALARGSGNQPQHF; CDR3 DNA: TGTGCCAGCAGTGCCCTAGCCAGGGGATCGGGCAATCAGCCCCAGCATTTT
clone size: NA; V gene: TRBV5-4; J gene: TRBJ1-2; D gene: TRBD1; CDR3 protein: CASSPGQGVVGYTF; CDR3 DNA: TGTGCCAGCAGCCCGGGACAGGGGGTGGTGGGCTACACCTTC
clone size: NA; V gene: TRBV4-3; J gene: TRBJ1-2; D gene: NA; CDR3 protein: CASSQDSTGGLNYGYTF; CDR3 DNA: TGCGCCAGCAGCCAAGATAGTACGGGCGGGTTGAACTATGGCTACACCTTC
clone size: few; V gene: TRBV6-1; J gene: TRBJ2-1; D gene: TRBD2; CDR3 protein: CASRLSGGAYNEQFF; CDR3 DNA: TGTGCCAGCAGACTCAGCGGGGGGGCTTACAATGAGCAGTTCTTC